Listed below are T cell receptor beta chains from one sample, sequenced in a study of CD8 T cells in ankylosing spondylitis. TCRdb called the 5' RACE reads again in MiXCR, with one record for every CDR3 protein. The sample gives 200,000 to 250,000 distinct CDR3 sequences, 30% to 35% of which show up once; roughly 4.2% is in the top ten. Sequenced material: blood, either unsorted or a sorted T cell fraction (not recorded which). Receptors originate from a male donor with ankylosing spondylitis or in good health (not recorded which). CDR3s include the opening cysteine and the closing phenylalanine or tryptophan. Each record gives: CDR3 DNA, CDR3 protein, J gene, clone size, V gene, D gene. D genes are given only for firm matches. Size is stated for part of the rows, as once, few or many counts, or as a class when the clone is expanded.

TGTGCCAGCAGCTCCTCGTCCTCAGTCAATCAGCCCCAGCATTTT	CASSSSSSVNQPQHF	TRBJ1-5	-	TRBV7-2	-
TGTGCCAGCAGCTTGAACACACGGGAAGCTTTCTTT	CASSLNTREAFF	TRBJ1-1	-	TRBV7-9	-
TGCAGTGCTAGAGGGGTCCCGAACACCGGGGAGCTGTTTTTT	CSARGVPNTGELFF	TRBJ2-2	few	TRBV20-1	-
TGCGCCAGCAGTGACCAGGGGGTCTACTACAATGAGCAGTTCTTC	CASSDQGVYYNEQFF	TRBJ2-1	-	TRBV10-2	TRBD1
TGTGCCACCAGCCGGGGACAGGGGGTGAACACCGGGGAGCTGTTTTTT	CATSRGQGVNTGELFF	TRBJ2-2	few	TRBV15	TRBD1
TGCGCCAGCAGCCAAGATCCCGCTGACTCGCTCTCCTACAATGAGCAGTTCTTC	CASSQDPADSLSYNEQFF	TRBJ2-1	few	TRBV4-1	-
TGCAGTGCTAGAGTCGTCCCGGGGGCCACAGATACGCAGTATTTT	CSARVVPGATDTQYF	TRBJ2-3	-	TRBV20-1	-
TGTGCCAGCAGTTTAGGTGGTAGCACCCCCGTTACGCAGTATTTT	CASSLGGSTPVTQYF	TRBJ2-3	-	TRBV12-3/TRBV12-4	-
TGCAGTGCGCGCGACAGTTACAATGAGCAGTTCTTC	CSARDSYNEQFF	TRBJ2-1	many	TRBV20-1	-
TGCAGTGCAGAACGTTTAGGGGAACTGGGCACAGATACGCAGTATTTT	CSAERLGELGTDTQYF	TRBJ2-3	few	TRBV20-1	-
TGTGCCAGCACCCTTAGGAGGGGGACGAATTCACCCCTCCACTTT	CASTLRRGTNSPLHF	TRBJ1-6	few	TRBV6-1	-
TGTGCCAGCAGTCCGACAGGGGGAATCCCCCTATATAGCAATCAGCCCCAGCATTTT	CASSPTGGIPLYSNQPQHF	TRBJ1-5	-	TRBV12-3/TRBV12-4	TRBD1
TGTGCCAGCAGACCCGGACTAGTGGACTGCGGAGGTACGCAGTATTTT	CASRPGLVDCGGTQYF	TRBJ2-3	few	TRBV21-1	-
TGTGCCAGCAGCCCAGGGCCTAGAGGCCCCTACGAGCAGTACTTC	CASSPGPRGPYEQYF	TRBJ2-7	-	TRBV12-3/TRBV12-4	-
TGTGCCAGCAGTGGACTAGCGGGGGGGCTAGATACGCAGTATTTT	CASSGLAGGLDTQYF	TRBJ2-3	-	TRBV6-4	TRBD2
TGTGCCACCAGTGACCCGACTAGCGGAACGTACAATGAGCAGTTCTTC	CATSDPTSGTYNEQFF	TRBJ2-1	-	TRBV24-1	TRBD2
TGTGCCAGCAGTTACGGGCCGGGCGGCAGGATGGGCAATCAGCCCCAGCATTTT	CASSYGPGGRMGNQPQHF	TRBJ1-5	-	TRBV12-3/TRBV12-4	-
TGTGCCAGCAGCTTGTTTGGGGGACGGGTGGAGCAGTACTTC	CASSLFGGRVEQYF	TRBJ2-7	few	TRBV5-5	-
TGTGCCAGCAGTGCTAGCGCCTACTCCTACAATGAGCAGTTCTTC	CASSASAYSYNEQFF	TRBJ2-1	-	TRBV12-3/TRBV12-4	-
TGTGCCACCACCTGCGCTGCAGCGGGGCCATTGGAGACCCAGTACTTC	CATTCAAAGPLETQYF	TRBJ2-5	few	TRBV24-1	TRBD2
TGTGCCAGCAGTTTAGGCCGGGGGGCAATTGAGCAGTTCTTC	CASSLGRGAIEQFF	TRBJ2-1	-	TRBV28	-
TGTGCCAGCAGCTTAGTGGGACAGCTCAATGAGCAGTTCTTC	CASSLVGQLNEQFF	TRBJ2-1	few	TRBV11-2	TRBD1
TGTGCCAGCAGAGTGGGGCCCCCCACAGATACGCAGTATTTT	CASRVGPPTDTQYF	TRBJ2-3	-	TRBV12-3/TRBV12-4	-
TGTGCCAGCAGTTTCCCGGACAGACGAGGGAATGAAAAACTGTTTTTT	CASSFPDRRGNEKLFF	TRBJ1-4	few	TRBV28	-
TGCAGTGCTAGGGGCGGGGACAGGGGGCCTCAAGAGACCCAGTACTTC	CSARGGDRGPQETQYF	TRBJ2-5	few	TRBV20-1	TRBD1
TGCAGTGCTAGAGGGGGGACAGCCAATTCACCCCTCCACTTT	CSARGGTANSPLHF	TRBJ1-6	-	TRBV20-1	TRBD1
TGTGCCAGCAGCCCCCCGGGACGGACTAACACCTTC	CASSPPGRTNTF	TRBJ1-2	-	TRBV12-3/TRBV12-4	-
TGTGCCAGCAGTTTATGGGCGGGGGGGCCGAAGCGCACAGATACGCAGTATTTT	CASSLWAGGPKRTDTQYF	TRBJ2-3	-	TRBV2	TRBD2
TGCAGTGCTAGTCCCGCCGGGACTAGAGTCGGTGAGCAGTTCTTC	CSASPAGTRVGEQFF	TRBJ2-1	few	TRBV20-1	TRBD2
TGTGCCAGCAGCTTGGGACACGACGACGAGCAGTACTTC	CASSLGHDDEQYF	TRBJ2-7	few	TRBV12-3/TRBV12-4	-
TGTGCCAGCAGCTTGCTCCAGGGGGTTAGCTACGATGAGCAGTTCTTC	CASSLLQGVSYDEQFF	TRBJ2-1	once	TRBV7-3	TRBD1
TGTGCCAGCAGGGGGACAGGGTCAGATACGCAGTATTTT	CASRGTGSDTQYF	TRBJ2-3	few	TRBV6-1	TRBD1
TGTGCCAGCAGGCCGATGGGGACCGAGACCCAGTACTTC	CASRPMGTETQYF	TRBJ2-5	many	TRBV6-1	-
TGCAGTGCTAGAGAACTGAATGAAAAACTGTTTTTT	CSARELNEKLFF	TRBJ1-4	-	TRBV20-1	-
TGCAGTGCTGGACAGGGGCTAACTAATGAAAAACTGTTTTTT	CSAGQGLTNEKLFF	TRBJ1-4	-	TRBV20-1	TRBD1
TGTGCCACCAGTGATGTACAGGGGTACACCGGGGAGCTGTTTTTT	CATSDVQGYTGELFF	TRBJ2-2	-	TRBV24-1	TRBD1
TGCGCCAGCAGCTTGGCCGGGGTGGGCAATGAGCAGTTCTTC	CASSLAGVGNEQFF	TRBJ2-1	-	TRBV5-1	-
TGTGCCAGCAGTGCCCGGGACGGACACAATCAGCCCCAGCATTTT	CASSARDGHNQPQHF	TRBJ1-5	-	TRBV6-1	-
TGCAGCGTTGAACTTCTCGGGAACACTGAAGCTTTCTTT	CSVELLGNTEAFF	TRBJ1-1	few	TRBV29-1	-
TGTGCCAGCAGTTACGTTGGATCCAATGAGCAGTTCTTC	CASSYVGSNEQFF	TRBJ2-1	-	TRBV6-2/TRBV6-3	-
TGTGCCAGCTCAGTCGGACGGATTAATGAAAAACTGTTTTTT	CASSVGRINEKLFF	TRBJ1-4	-	TRBV18	-
TGTGCCAGCAGCTTAGTTACCCAGGGGTACGACGAGCAGTACTTC	CASSLVTQGYDEQYF	TRBJ2-7	-	TRBV7-9	-